A selection of T cell receptor beta chains follows, all from one sample in a study of beta chain features in type 1 diabetes. Only in-frame clones appear in the TCRdb table, and some are missing; sequencing was by immunoSEQ multiplex PCR. Of 60,000 or so clones listed, roughly three fifths are singletons. Sequencing used Tregs from blood. These receptors all stem from a woman aged 18-29 years in good health. CDR3s include the opening cysteine and the closing phenylalanine or tryptophan. The D gene is left open where the match is weak. Size is omitted from some rows. Given values are once, few, many or a class for expanded clones.

TRBJ2-1	TRBV7-2	TRBD2	-	TGTGCCAGCAGCTTAGTAGCTAGCGGGAATGAGCAGTTCTTC	CASSLVASGNEQFF
TRBJ2-6	TRBV9	-	-	TGTGCCAGCAGCGTAAAGGGGGCTGGGGCCAACGTCCTGACTTTC	CASSVKGAGANVLTF
TRBJ1-1	TRBV7-2	-	-	TGTGCCAGCAGCTCCGACAGAAACACTGAAGCTTTCTTT	CASSSDRNTEAFF
TRBJ2-1	TRBV29-1	-	-	TGCAGCGCCCTACTTCGGGTGAGAATCAGCTCCTACAATGAGCAGTTCTTC	CSALLRVRISSYNEQFF
TRBJ1-1	TRBV5-1	-	few	TGCGCCAGCAGCTTGGCCGCGGGGGTTAACACTGAAGCTTTCTTT	CASSLAAGVNTEAFF
TRBJ2-7	TRBV6-1	TRBD2	-	TGTGCCAGCAGCCCCTCTAGCGGGAGGCGCGAGCAGTACTTC	CASSPSSGRREQYF
TRBJ1-2	TRBV11-1	TRBD1	-	TGTGCCAGCAGCTTTGACAGGGGGAACTATGGCTACACCTTC	CASSFDRGNYGYTF
TRBJ2-7	TRBV7-9	TRBD1	few	TGTGCCAGCAGCTCACCGGGACAGCTCTACGAGCAGTACTTC	CASSSPGQLYEQYF
TRBJ2-7	TRBV2	TRBD2	few	TGTGCCAGCAGTCGCGAACTAGCGGGTCTATACGAGCAGTACTTC	CASSRELAGLYEQYF
TRBJ2-5	TRBV2	-	-	TGTGCCAACAGTGATGCTAGCGTGTTGGAGACCCAGTACTTC	CANSDASVLETQYF
TRBJ2-3	TRBV19	TRBD1	-	TGTGCCACCCAACGGACAGGGATGAGTGCAGATACGCAGTATTTT	CATQRTGMSADTQYF
TRBJ2-7	TRBV19	TRBD2	-	TGTGCCACCAAGACTAGCGGGAGCTCCGAGCAGTACTTC	CATKTSGSSEQYF
TRBJ1-3	TRBV6-5	TRBD1	-	TGTGCCAGCAGTGCCGACAGGGGAGCCACCATATATTTT	CASSADRGATIYF
TRBJ2-3	TRBV7-2	-	few	TGTGCCAGCAGCCTCCCGGGGAGGCAGTATTTT	CASSLPGRQYF
TRBJ1-2	TRBV6-6	TRBD1	-	TGTGCCAGCAGTTACTCCGGACAGGTTCACTATGGCTACACCTTC	CASSYSGQVHYGYTF
TRBJ1-4	TRBV7-8	TRBD1	-	TGTGCCAGCAGCTTGCGGGACAGGGGGGCGGCAACTAATGAAAAACTGTTTTTT	CASSLRDRGAATNEKLFF
TRBJ1-2	TRBV4-2	-	few	TGTGCCAGCAGCCAGGATGAAGACTCTAGTACAACCTTC	CASSQDEDSSTTF
TRBJ1-5	TRBV4-1	-	-	TGCGCCAGCAGCCAACTACAGGGTGCTCAGCCCCAGCATTTT	CASSQLQGAQPQHF
TRBJ2-7	TRBV14	-	few	TGTGCCAGCAGCCTGAGCTCGGCAGGTACCCGTGAGCAGTACTTC	CASSLSSAGTREQYF
TRBJ2-1	TRBV18	-	-	TGTGCCAGCTCGGCGGGACTCCAGGGCATTAATGAGCAGTTCTTC	CASSAGLQGINEQFF
TRBJ1-2	TRBV19	-	few	TGTGCCAGTAGGCCGGGACACCTTAACTATGGCTACACCTTC	CASRPGHLNYGYTF
TRBJ2-7	TRBV11-2	-	-	TGTGCCAGCAGCTTAGAGTTGAGCTACGAGCAGTACTTC	CASSLELSYEQYF
TRBJ2-5	TRBV5-1	TRBD1	once	TGCGCCAGCAGCAACGGGGACAGGGGGAAAGAGACCCAGTACTTC	CASSNGDRGKETQYF
TRBJ2-7	TRBV5-1	TRBD1	-	TGCGCCAGCAGGGGACAGGGTGAAGGCAAGCAGTACTTC	CASRGQGEGKQYF
TRBJ2-7	TRBV7-2	-	-	TGTGCCAGCACCAACACCTACGAGCAGTACTTC	CASTNTYEQYF
TRBJ1-6	TRBV4-1	-	few	TGCGCCAGCAGCCCCGTCACCGGTTCACCCCTCCACTTT	CASSPVTGSPLHF
TRBJ2-2	TRBV5-4	TRBD1	-	TGTGCCAGCAGCTTGGGAAGGGACAGGGGTACGGGGGAGCTGTTTTTT	CASSLGRDRGTGELFF
TRBJ2-1	TRBV29-1	-	-	TGCAGCTCCCGACTAGCCTACAATGAGCAGTTCTTC	CSSRLAYNEQFF
TRBJ2-7	TRBV27	TRBD1	-	TGTGCCAGCAGTTCCTGGACAGGGGGTTCCTACGAGCAGTACTTC	CASSSWTGGSYEQYF
TRBJ1-6	TRBV10-3	-	-	TGTGCCACCCAGACAGCCTTGGATTCACCCCTCCACTTT	CATQTALDSPLHF
TRBJ2-7	TRBV7-9	-	-	TGTGCCAGCAGCTCGACATTCTCCAGGTCCACCTACGAGCAGTACTTC	CASSSTFSRSTYEQYF
TRBJ1-4	TRBV18	-	few	TGTGCCAGCTCACCACGAGGGTGGGAAAAACTGTTTTTT	CASSPRGWEKLFF
TRBJ2-5	TRBV18	-	-	TGTGCCAGCTCACCGCGGTCGCAAGAGACCCAGTACTTC	CASSPRSQETQYF
TRBJ2-2	TRBV28	-	-	TGTGCCAGCACAGTTGTTATCTCCGGGGAGCTGTTTTTT	CASTVVISGELFF
TRBJ1-1	TRBV11-2	-	-	TGTGCCAGCAGCCCCACAGGGAACACTGAAGCTTTCTTT	CASSPTGNTEAFF
TRBJ1-4	TRBV30	-	once	TGTGCCTGGAGAAAGGGGTTTCCAACTAATGAAAAACTGTTTTTT	CAWRKGFPTNEKLFF
TRBJ2-4	TRBV9	TRBD1	-	TGTGCCAGCAGCCCCGGGACAGGGAAGACCAAAAACATTCAGTACTTC	CASSPGTGKTKNIQYF
TRBJ2-3	TRBV18	TRBD1	few	TGTGCCAGCTCACCCCTCCTTGGGACAGACGACACAGATACGCAGTATTTT	CASSPLLGTDDTDTQYF
TRBJ1-1	TRBV2	-	-	TGTGCCAGCAGTGAACAGGGTTTCGGTGAAGCTTTCTTT	CASSEQGFGEAFF